These T cell receptor beta chains were read from a single sample in a study of a mutant IDH1 vaccine in newly diagnosed glioma. TCRdb keeps only in-frame clones here, not all; method: immunoSEQ multiplex PCR. This table has some 59,000 clones, 89% appearing once. These TCRs' antigens remain unknown. The specimen comprised PBMCs, sampled from a glioma patient whose treatment included an IDH1 peptide vaccine. These receptors all stem from a man aged 35-49 years with glioma. The CDR3 runs from the conserved cysteine through the conserved F or W. D genes are given only for firm matches. A row's size may be missing; if present it is once, few, many or a size class.

abundance | j_gene | v_gene | d_gene | CDR3nt | CDR3aa
. | TRBJ2-5 | TRBV5-5 | . | TGTGCCAGCAGCTCTTGGCGGGACTCCCAAGGAGGTGAGACCCAGTACTTC | CASSSWRDSQGGETQYF
. | TRBJ2-5 | TRBV25-1 | . | TGTGCCAGCAGTGAAGGGTGGGATAGGGAGCAGTACTTC | CASSEGWDREQYF
. | TRBJ2-6 | TRBV7-2 | . | TGTGCCAGCAGCGGGTTGACAGCTAGCGGGGCCAACGTCCTGACTTTC | CASSGLTASGANVLTF
. | TRBJ1-2 | TRBV5-4 | . | TGTGCCAGCAGGGACCCGCAGGGTTATGGCTACACCTTC | CASRDPQGYGYTF
. | TRBJ2-7 | TRBV11-2 | . | TGTGCCAGCGGGGCGGGACCCTACGAGCAGTACTTC | CASGAGPYEQYF
. | TRBJ1-4 | TRBV27 | TRBD1 | TGTGCCAGCCCTCCCCCCGGACAGGTTTCGGGGGAAAAACTGTTTTTT | CASPPPGQVSGEKLFF
once | TRBJ1-1 | TRBV5-3 | TRBD1 | TGTGCCAGAAGCTTGTATGGGGCCAGGGGGACTGAAGCTTTCTTT | CARSLYGARGTEAFF
. | TRBJ1-6 | TRBV28 | . | TGTGCCAGCATCCTGGACAGCTCTAATTCACCCCTCCACTTT | CASILDSSNSPLHF
. | TRBJ1-5 | TRBV5-8 | TRBD1 | TGTGCCAGCAGGGGACAGGGGGTCCCCAATCAGCCCCAGCATTTT | CASRGQGVPNQPQHF
. | TRBJ1-4 | TRBV15 | TRBD1 | TGTGCCACCAGCAGAGATGGGGGGACAGCAATTAATGAAAAACTGTTTTTT | CATSRDGGTAINEKLFF
. | TRBJ1-2 | TRBV28 | TRBD1 | TGTGCCAGCAGTCGCTCGACAGGGGTGGATGGCTACACCTTC | CASSRSTGVDGYTF
. | TRBJ1-4 | TRBV28 | . | TGTGCCAGCAGTTTGTCCAGTGATAATGAAAAACTGTTTTTT | CASSLSSDNEKLFF
few | TRBJ1-2 | TRBV30 | . | TGTGCCTGGAGTAGATTAGCCGCCTCAGGATCCGCTGGCTACACCTTC | CAWSRLAASGSAGYTF
. | TRBJ2-5 | TRBV5-1 | . | TGCGCCAGCAGCTTGGACGCGGGCCCGGGGACCCAGTACTTC | CASSLDAGPGTQYF
. | TRBJ2-3 | TRBV27 | TRBD2 | TGTGCCAGCAGTTTAGGTATGCGGGGGGCCACAGATACGCAGTATTTT | CASSLGMRGATDTQYF
. | TRBJ2-7 | TRBV6-6 | . | TGTGCCAGCAGCCCTACCCGTAACTTCTACGAGCAGTACTTC | CASSPTRNFYEQYF
. | TRBJ1-5 | TRBV6-4 | TRBD1 | TGTGCCAGCCACCCGGACAGGGACAATCAGCCCCAGCATTTT | CASHPDRDNQPQHF
. | TRBJ2-1 | TRBV5-4 | . | TGTGCCAGCAGCTTGGGTGGGGCCCCCTCTCCTCCTTCCTACAATGAGCAGTTCTTC | CASSLGGAPSPPSYNEQFF
. | TRBJ2-1 | TRBV6-4 | TRBD2 | TGTGCCAGCTCTACAGCGGGAGGGTCATACAATGAGCAGTTCTTC | CASSTAGGSYNEQFF
. | TRBJ2-6 | TRBV27 | . | TGTGCCAGCAGATCCTCTGGGGCCAACGTCCTGACTTTC | CASRSSGANVLTF
. | TRBJ1-2 | TRBV19 | . | TGTGCCAGTAGTATAGATGGGACGGCTCGCTATGGCTACACCTTC | CASSIDGTARYGYTF
. | TRBJ2-1 | TRBV19 | . | TGTGCCAGTAGTCCTCGGGTAGCTCAGATCCCCTCTCGGGTTTTAGATGAGCAGTTCTTC | CASSPRVAQIPSRVLDEQFF
. | TRBJ1-2 | TRBV13 | TRBD1 | TGTGCCAGCAGCTTAGGTTATATTTTTGAGAGGGACAGGGATTTGGGTGAGGACTATGGCTACACCTTC | CASSLGYIFERDRDLGEDYGYTF
. | TRBJ2-3 | TRBV7-3 | TRBD2 | TGTGCCAGCAGCTTAACGCGCGGGGGAAGCACAGATACGCAGTATTTT | CASSLTRGGSTDTQYF
many | TRBJ1-1 | TRBV28 | TRBD1 | TGTGCCAGCAGTTTAGCCGTCTGGACAGGGCGTTACACTGAAGCTTTCTTT | CASSLAVWTGRYTEAFF
. | TRBJ2-7 | TRBV27 | . | TGTGCCAGCAGTATCCTAAGTACCCCCTACGAGCAGTACTTC | CASSILSTPYEQYF
. | TRBJ2-7 | TRBV5-1 | . | TGCGCCAGCAGCTTGGATGGGACCTCCTACGAGCAGTACTTC | CASSLDGTSYEQYF
. | TRBJ2-3 | TRBV13 | . | TGTGCCAGCAGCCCCGGCACAGATACGCAGTATTTT | CASSPGTDTQYF
. | TRBJ1-5 | TRBV4-1 | TRBD1 | TGCGCCAGCAGCCAAGATCAGGCAGGGGGAGTTCAGCCCCAGCATTTT | CASSQDQAGGVQPQHF
. | TRBJ1-5 | TRBV2 | . | TGTGCCAGCAGTGAAGCTGAATATAGCAATCAGCCCCAGCATTTT | CASSEAEYSNQPQHF
. | TRBJ1-6 | TRBV7-2 | . | TGTGCCAGCAGCTTAGCGGGCCCACCTAATTCACCCCTCCACTTT | CASSLAGPPNSPLHF
once | TRBJ1-2 | TRBV6-1 | . | TGTGCCAGCAGTACCGACAGTGGGAACTATGGCTACACCTTC | CASSTDSGNYGYTF